This T cell receptor beta chain was recovered during a study of blood T cells in healthy people across ages. Study-wide results and limits: Long-lived donors carried more naive CD4+ cells and greater diversity than aged donors. Unknown donor CMV status possibly confounded expanded clonotype changes.

Comments on this clonotype: The antigen is undetermined.

CDR3 length equals 16 residues. V lost 5 bases to trimming and J lost 5 bases, with 18 bases between them. Germline V CDR1 and CDR2: MDHEN, SYDVKM. Samples each had at least 5.5 micrograms of total RNA extracted. It was with a sample-barcoded 5' primer and a J-beta primer mix that a second PCR of roughly 7 to 11 cycles was run. CDR3-containing paired-end reads numbering at least 2.5 million came from each sample. TCRdb re-analysed the 5' RACE reads in MiXCR, keeping a single row per CDR3 protein. The sample lists 1.5 million to 2 million distinct CDR3 sequences; about 39% were seen once. The sample comprised blood. V gene TRBV28 combines with J gene TRBJ2-2; no firm D call. This TCR was recovered from a human donor in good health. The CDR3 nucleotides read TGTGCCAGCAGTGGGCCTAACGGCCCTATTACCGGGGAGCTGTTTTTT. Translating gives CASSGPNGPITGELFF.